The present entry profiles one TCR beta chain with its context. Only in-frame clones appear in the TCRdb table, and some are missing; sequencing was by immunoSEQ multiplex PCR. The data show around 75,000 clones, about 81% seen once. The data stem from a study of radiation and T cells in renal cell carcinoma. Germline lookup yields CDR1 SGHRS and CDR2 YFSETQ. The CDR3 spans 14 residues. With 4 bases clipped from V and 1 base from J, the junction kept 3 bases outside the gene matches. Time point given: blood 2 weeks post-SBRT. Treatment in this sample: 15 Gy SBRT to primary tumor, nephrectomy 4 weeks later.

The chain uses TRBV5-1 and TRBJ2-5; 8 bases line up with TRBD1. Sample: blood, taken from a patient whose treatment included radiotherapy and nephrectomy. The clonotype comes from a man in his sixties with renal cell carcinoma. CDR3 amino acids: CASSVDRVQETQYF. The CDR3 DNA is TGCGCCAGCAGCGTGGACAGGGTCCAAGAGACCCAGTACTTC.